This paragraph covers one TCR beta chain sequence. The CDR3 is 16 residues long. Germline V lookup: CDR1 SGHKS, CDR2 YYEKEE (reference sequence). Unmatched junction bases numbered 7, after V lost 4 bases and J lost 2 bases. Method: immunoSEQ multiplex PCR; TCRdb's copy keeps in-frame clones and lacks some. The table lists approximately 250,000 clones, 75% to 90% of them singletons. This entry comes from a study of blood T cell repertoires in COVID-19. Study details: Spain, Italy and the United States supplied samples that represented acute and convalescent COVID-19.

This TCR derives from a man aged 25 to 45 with active or convalescent COVID-19. Source material: peripheral blood. The V and J genes are TRBV5-5 and TRBJ2-7; 12 bases are shared with TRBD2. The CDR3 coding sequence is TGTGCCAGCAGCCTGCTGCCTAGCGGGGGGGCCTACGAGCAGTACTTC. It codes for CASSLLPSGGAYEQYF.